These T cell receptor beta chains were read from a single sample in a study of T cells after yellow fever vaccination. TCRdb independently ran MiXCR on the 5' RACE reads; one entry per CDR3 protein. The sample includes some 400,000 distinct CDR3 sequences, 6.2% of them seen just once. This sample comprised PBMCs, obtained 5 days after the yellow fever booster vaccination. These receptor sequences come from a man younger than 45 who received the YFV17D yellow fever vaccine. Each CDR3 is given with its conserved first and last residue. D genes are given only for firm matches. Some rows mark clone size as missing; the rest say once, few, many or name a class of expanded clone.

clone size,V gene,D gene,J gene,CDR3 protein,CDR3 DNA
many,TRBV12-3/TRBV12-4,NA,TRBJ1-5,CASTRTSRDNQPQHF,TGTGCCAGCACCCGTACTTCCCGGGACAATCAGCCCCAGCATTTT
many,TRBV20-1,TRBD1,TRBJ1-5,CSARDTRQGDNQPQHF,TGCAGTGCTAGAGACACAAGGCAGGGGGACAATCAGCCCCAGCATTTT
many,TRBV5-4,TRBD2,TRBJ2-1,CASSGEGSYNEQFF,TGTGCCAGCAGCGGGGAGGGCTCCTACAATGAGCAGTTCTTC
many,TRBV7-6,TRBD1,TRBJ2-7,CASSKGAGYEQYF,TGTGCCAGCAGCAAGGGGGCTGGTTACGAGCAGTACTTC
few,TRBV11-2,TRBD1,TRBJ2-7,CASSLLGQGVHEQYF,TGTGCCAGCAGCTTACTGGGACAGGGGGTCCACGAGCAGTACTTC
many,TRBV6-2/TRBV6-3,TRBD2,TRBJ2-7,CASRRQAGSSYEQYF,TGTGCCAGCAGACGTCAAGCGGGATCCTCCTACGAGCAGTACTTC
NA,TRBV12-3/TRBV12-4,TRBD2,TRBJ2-3,CASSPELAGGTQYF,TGTGCCAGCAGTCCCGAGCTAGCGGGTGGTACGCAGTATTTT
few,TRBV5-4,NA,TRBJ2-5,CASSRTKGQETQYF,TGTGCCAGCAGCCGTACCAAGGGGCAAGAGACCCAGTACTTC
NA,TRBV20-1,TRBD1,TRBJ1-4,CSVSAQGQPNEKLFF,TGCAGTGTTAGTGCACAGGGGCAGCCTAATGAAAAACTGTTTTTT
many,TRBV7-2,TRBD2,TRBJ2-5,CASSRYGGETQYF,TGTGCCAGCAGTCGTTACGGGGGGGAGACCCAGTACTTC
NA,TRBV20-1,NA,TRBJ1-5,CSARDAGNQPQHF,TGCAGTGCTAGAGACGCAGGCAATCAGCCCCAGCATTTT
NA,TRBV5-1,TRBD1,TRBJ1-2,CASSPRQGAPYGYTF,TGCGCCAGCAGCCCTCGACAGGGGGCGCCCTATGGCTACACCTTC
few,TRBV5-1,NA,TRBJ2-2,CASEPDHVPGELFF,TGCGCCAGCGAACCAGACCATGTACCCGGGGAGCTGTTTTTT
many,TRBV28,NA,TRBJ2-7,CASSFPRGSSYEQYF,TGTGCCAGCAGTTTCCCCCGGGGTTCCTCCTACGAGCAGTACTTC
NA,TRBV19,TRBD2,TRBJ2-2,CASSRTSGREELFF,TGTGCCAGTAGCCGGACTAGCGGGAGGGAGGAGCTGTTTTTT